This T cell receptor beta chain was identified in a study of T-cell reconstitution after alpha-beta-depleted transplantation in children. Unique molecular identifiers were used in preparing the TCRbeta library. TCRdb redid the calling of the PCR reads with MiXCR, one entry per CDR3 protein. The table has over 550,000 distinct CDR3 sequences, about 10% seen once; the top ten hold 3.5% to 5%. CDR3 size: 16 residues. Between the trimmed V and J ends, which lost 1 base and 4 bases, there was a span of 14 bases. Per germline, CDR1 SGHTA and CDR2 FQGNSA. The sample here was PBMCs from the stem cell graft donor, taken from the stem cell graft. The receptor comes from a human donor who donated a stem cell graft to a child with acute myeloid leukemia. The rearrangement links TRBV7-2 to TRBJ2-4; the D call may be TRBD1 or TRBD2 (6 bases each). The CDR3 DNA reads as TGTGCCAGCAGCTTAGAGGGGGGCAGTATGAAAAACATTCAGTACTTC. Amino acid sequence: CASSLEGGSMKNIQYF.